A single sample is the source of the 13 T cell receptor beta chains below, sequenced in a study of shared T cell receptors in the human thymus. Clones were read by immunoSEQ multiplex PCR, and TCRdb kept only the in-frame ones, dropping some. The sample lists 550,000 to 800,000 clones, approximately 85% occurring once. The same specimen was also included in a second study, on human thymus T cells.

The sequenced sample was thymocytes. The receptors were sampled from a girl under three years old with a congenital heart defect.

The chain recombines TRBV5-1 with TRBJ2-1; 10 bases match TRBD1. The V and J ends lost 0 bases and 1 base, in that order; junction bases with no gene match: 13. Germline assignment: CDR1 SGHRS and CDR2 YFSETQ. The CDR3 extends over 20 amino acids. The CDR3 DNA reads as TGCGCCAGCAGCTTGGAGGGACGACAGGGGGCTTCCCTATCCTACAATGAGCAGTTCTTC. It translates to CASSLEGRQGASLSYNEQFF.

The chain has TRBV9 and TRBJ2-7, with 8 bases matching TRBD1. V shed 4 bases, J shed 2 bases, and the junction held 5 bases outside the gene matches. Germline assignment: CDR1 SGDLS and CDR2 YYNGEE. The CDR3 has 14 amino acids. CDR3 nucleotide sequence: TGTGCCAGCAGCCCCCGGGACAGGACCTACGAGCAGTACTTC. Protein: CASSPRDRTYEQYF.

In DNA form, the CDR3 reads TGTGCCACCATGCCAGGGGCACTAAAAATCTGGGAGACCCAGTACTTC. Translation gives CATMPGALKIWETQYF. The rearrangement links TRBV28 to TRBJ2-5, with D possibly TRBD1 on 6 matching bases. Trimming took 10 bases from V and 5 from J, leaving 26 bases between them. The CDR3 totals 16 residues. Per germline, CDR1 MDHEN and CDR2 SYDVKM. The variable domain in full, with the rest retrieved from reference TRBV28 and TRBJ2-5, is DVKVTQSSRYLVKRTGEKVFLECVQDMDHENMFWYRQDPGLGLRLIYFSYDVKMKEKGDIPEGYSVSREKKERFSLILESASTNQTSMYLCATMPGALKIWETQYFGPGTRLLVL.

The rearrangement joins TRBV7-2 to TRBJ1-2, with D hard to call. Germline V gene sequence: CDR1 SGHTA, CDR2 FQGNSA. CDR3 length equals 15 residues. The V gene lost 1 base and the J gene lost 3 bases, with 12 bases spanning the gap. In DNA form, the CDR3 reads TGTGCCAGCAGCTTAGAACGCGAATCCTACTATGGCTACACCTTC. It encodes CASSLERESYYGYTF. Using reference TRBV7-2 and TRBJ1-2 for the parts outside the CDR3, the full variable domain is GAGVSQSPSNKVTEKGKDVELRCDPISGHTALYWYRQSLGQGLEFLIYFQGNSAPDKSGLPSDRFSAERTGGSVSTLTIQRTQQEDSAVYLCASSLERESYYGYTFGSGTRLTVV.

J is TRBJ2-1 and V is TRBV29-1, with 12 bases lining up with TRBD2. J was trimmed by 3 bases and V by 7 bases; bases with no gene match: 22. The CDR3 contains 20 residues. Germline values: CDR1 SQVTM, CDR2 ANQGSEA. CDR3 sequence reads: CSAGQGLPTSGGPYYNEQFF. Written as DNA, the CDR3 is TGCAGCGCGGGACAGGGTTTACCTACTAGCGGGGGGCCGTACTACAATGAGCAGTTCTTC.

The rearrangement links TRBV7-9 to TRBJ1-2; a possible D gene is TRBD1 (5 bases). The CDR3 spans 17 residues. Trimming shortened V by 1 base and J by 1 base, and 16 bases separated the two germline ends. Germline V lookup: CDR1 SEHNR, CDR2 FQNEAQ (reference sequence). CDR3 bases: TGTGCCAGCAGCTTAGGTCAGGGTAAGCGGGTTAACTATGGCTACACCTTC. This codes for CASSLGQGKRVNYGYTF.

The chain has TRBV7-6 and TRBJ2-1; 13 nucleotides match TRBD2. Germline V lookup: CDR1 SGHVS, CDR2 FNYEAQ. The CDR3 contains 17 residues. V shed 2 bases and J 4 bases; nucleotides not matched to a gene: 5. The CDR3 spells CASSLRGLAGIYNEQFF. In DNA form, the CDR3 reads TGTGCCAGCAGCTTACGGGGACTAGCGGGGATATACAATGAGCAGTTCTTC.

The chain combines TRBV28 with TRBJ1-2; D possibly corresponds to TRBD1 (6 bases). Germline V CDR1 and CDR2: MDHEN, SYDVKM. Trimming left V 6 bases short and J 8 bases short, with 22 bases between. The CDR3 consists of 15 residues. The CDR3 nucleotides are TGTGCCAGCAGCCACACCCTACAGGGTGGTGCGGGCTACACCTTC. This sequence encodes CASSHTLQGGAGYTF.

This clone has only one observation. The chain uses TRBV27 and TRBJ1-5, with D tentatively TRBD1 (6 bases). Trimming stripped 8 bases from V and 1 base from J, with 9 bases between. CDR1 and CDR2 from the germline V gene are MNHEY and SMNVEV (reference sequence). CDR3 length equals 13 residues. CDR3 region: CASGGQSNQPQHF. CDR3 DNA: TGTGCCAGCGGCGGACAGAGCAATCAGCCCCAGCATTTT.

V is TRBV6-1 and J is TRBJ1-1, with D perhaps TRBD1 (5 bases). Trimming removed 3 bases at V and 10 bases at J, with 21 bases between. This CDR3 is 15 amino acids long. In germline, CDR1 is MNHNS, CDR2 SASEGT. The CDR3, as DNA: TGTGCCAGCAGTGATTTCGGGAGGGGCCCAATTCGAGCTTTCTTT. Encoded protein: CASSDFGRGPIRAFF.

The chain employs TRBV12-5 and TRBJ1-5; TRBD1 agrees at 8 bases. V gave up 7 bases and J gave up 0 bases; unmatched junction bases: 14. This CDR3 has 18 residues. Germline CDR1 reads LGHNT; CDR2 reads FRNRAP. CDR3 coding DNA: TGTGCTAGTGATCCCGGGACAGGAAGACCTTATAGCAATCAGCCCCAGCATTTT. It encodes CASDPGTGRPYSNQPQHF.

This rearrangement joins TRBV5-5 to TRBJ1-1; a possible D gene is TRBD1 (5 bases). The CDR3 contains 16 residues. Trimming took 2 bases from V and 1 from J, leaving 15 bases between them. Per the germline V gene, CDR1 is SGHKS and CDR2 is YYEKEE (reference sequence). CDR3 in amino acids: CASSLKIKTGNTEAFF. The CDR3 nucleotides are TGTGCCAGCAGCTTAAAAATTAAAACAGGGAACACTGAAGCTTTCTTT.

The V call is TRBV27, the J call TRBJ2-3; TRBD2 is a possible D gene (6 bases). This CDR3 has 18 amino acids. Germline V lookup: CDR1 MNHEY, CDR2 SMNVEV (reference sequence). V shed 8 bases and J shed 0 bases, with 24 bases lying between them. The DNA of the CDR3 is TGTGCCAGCCATTCCCCGGGACTCGAACCTCGGAGCACAGATACGCAGTATTTT. Its protein is CASHSPGLEPRSTDTQYF.